This TCR beta chain was recovered during a study of blood T cell repertoires in COVID-19. Residents of about two dozen US areas, aged about 18 to 95 years, made up the participants. Authors' methods: Cell counts per sample came from amplifying reference gene primers. Clones were sequenced by immunoSEQ multiplex PCR, and TCRdb holds only the in-frame ones, with some missing. D and trimming come from the DNA, and the V and J calls and clone size come from that table. The sample includes 250,000 to 300,000 clones, 90% of them seen just once. The sequence derives from a woman in her 30s who had recovered from COVID-19. The sequenced sample was PBMCs or T cells enriched from blood (not recorded which).

CDR3 sequence (DNA): TGTGCAAGTCGCTCGAATAGGAGGGGAGGGGGCTCCTACGAGCAGTACTTC. Translating it yields CASRSNRRGGGSYEQYF. The J gene is TRBJ2-7, the V gene TRBV12-2; the tabulated D call, TRBD2, remains unverified against the DNA. TRBV12-2 corresponds to a pseudogene. There are 17 residues in the CDR3.